A selection of T cell receptor beta chains follows, all from one sample in a study of OX40 agonist ivuxolimab in advanced cancers. Profiled with immunoSEQ multiplex PCR; TCRdb holds only in-frame clones, not every one. The sample shows some 35,000 clones, around 85% of them seen only once. This specimen consisted of CD4+ or CD8+ T cells sorted from blood, obtained in a trial of the OX40 agonist ivuxolimab. The receptors here all came from an adult with an advanced solid tumor such as melanoma, head and neck, liver or kidney cancer. Both conserved end residues are part of each CDR3. A D gene is named only where the DNA matches it firmly. The size entry is marked missing in some rows and otherwise reads once, few, many or a size class.

D gene | J gene | clone size | V gene | CDR3 protein | CDR3 DNA
NA | TRBJ1-1 | medium-sized | TRBV11-3 | CASSWDTNMNTEAFF | TGTGCCAGCAGCTGGGACACTAATATGAACACTGAAGCTTTCTTT
NA | TRBJ1-1 | once | TRBV28 | CASSGPGNTEAFF | TGTGCCAGCAGTGGACCAGGAAACACTGAAGCTTTCTTT
NA | TRBJ2-1 | few | TRBV28 | CASSLELRDEQFF | TGTGCCAGCAGTTTGGAACTGAGGGATGAGCAGTTCTTC
TRBD1 | TRBJ2-7 | few | TRBV10-2 | CASGETGAYEQYF | TGCGCCAGCGGAGAAACAGGGGCTTACGAGCAGTACTTC
NA | TRBJ2-4 | NA | TRBV6-1 | CASSGTTARAKNIQYF | TGTGCCAGCAGTGGGACTACCGCCCGGGCCAAAAACATTCAGTACTTC
NA | TRBJ2-7 | NA | TRBV7-9 | CATGWQLYEQYF | TGTGCCACCGGTTGGCAGTTATACGAGCAGTACTTC
TRBD1 | TRBJ1-2 | few | TRBV11-2 | CASSLDRLEQGDYGYTF | TGTGCCAGCAGCTTAGATCGGCTCGAACAGGGGGACTATGGCTACACCTTC
NA | TRBJ1-1 | NA | TRBV11-1 | CASSSQRGGTEAFF | TGTGCCAGCAGCTCACAACGAGGGGGCACTGAAGCTTTCTTT
NA | TRBJ2-7 | NA | TRBV4-1 | CASSRSDDSSYEQYF | TGCGCCAGCAGCCGTTCCGATGACAGTTCCTACGAGCAGTACTTC
TRBD2 | TRBJ2-4 | NA | TRBV11-2 | CASSPQLAGAPIYIQYF | TGTGCCAGCAGCCCCCAGTTAGCGGGGGCCCCGATTTACATTCAGTACTTC